Many counts were recorded for the clone carrying this TCR beta chain. Its antigen is unknown. The data are from a study of T cells in Graves' hyperthyroidism and ophthalmopathy. Researchers took RNA transcripts and amplified the TCR beta CDR3 regions from them. HTBI primers were used for first-round RT-PCR of the TCR CDR3. MiXCR was run by TCRdb on the multiplex PCR reads, yielding one entry per CDR3 protein. The sample has roughly 330,000 distinct CDR3 sequences, approximately 15% seen once; the top ten hold around a third. Study results and limitations: Blood also held most thyroid clonotypes expanded beyond 0.001.

The TCR originated in a man aged 30 to 39 with Graves' hyperthyroidism. The material sequenced was blood.

The CDR3 DNA reads as TGTGCCAGCATCAAAATCGGGGCAGGGAACAATGAGCAGTTCTTC. Translating it yields CASIKIGAGNNEQFF. The rearrangement links TRBV2 to TRBJ2-1; D tentatively fits TRBD1 or TRBD2 (5 bases each). Trimming left V 7 bases short and J 5 bases short, with 18 bases between. Germline V gene sequence: CDR1 SNHLY, CDR2 FYNNEI. The CDR3 loop spans 15 amino acids.